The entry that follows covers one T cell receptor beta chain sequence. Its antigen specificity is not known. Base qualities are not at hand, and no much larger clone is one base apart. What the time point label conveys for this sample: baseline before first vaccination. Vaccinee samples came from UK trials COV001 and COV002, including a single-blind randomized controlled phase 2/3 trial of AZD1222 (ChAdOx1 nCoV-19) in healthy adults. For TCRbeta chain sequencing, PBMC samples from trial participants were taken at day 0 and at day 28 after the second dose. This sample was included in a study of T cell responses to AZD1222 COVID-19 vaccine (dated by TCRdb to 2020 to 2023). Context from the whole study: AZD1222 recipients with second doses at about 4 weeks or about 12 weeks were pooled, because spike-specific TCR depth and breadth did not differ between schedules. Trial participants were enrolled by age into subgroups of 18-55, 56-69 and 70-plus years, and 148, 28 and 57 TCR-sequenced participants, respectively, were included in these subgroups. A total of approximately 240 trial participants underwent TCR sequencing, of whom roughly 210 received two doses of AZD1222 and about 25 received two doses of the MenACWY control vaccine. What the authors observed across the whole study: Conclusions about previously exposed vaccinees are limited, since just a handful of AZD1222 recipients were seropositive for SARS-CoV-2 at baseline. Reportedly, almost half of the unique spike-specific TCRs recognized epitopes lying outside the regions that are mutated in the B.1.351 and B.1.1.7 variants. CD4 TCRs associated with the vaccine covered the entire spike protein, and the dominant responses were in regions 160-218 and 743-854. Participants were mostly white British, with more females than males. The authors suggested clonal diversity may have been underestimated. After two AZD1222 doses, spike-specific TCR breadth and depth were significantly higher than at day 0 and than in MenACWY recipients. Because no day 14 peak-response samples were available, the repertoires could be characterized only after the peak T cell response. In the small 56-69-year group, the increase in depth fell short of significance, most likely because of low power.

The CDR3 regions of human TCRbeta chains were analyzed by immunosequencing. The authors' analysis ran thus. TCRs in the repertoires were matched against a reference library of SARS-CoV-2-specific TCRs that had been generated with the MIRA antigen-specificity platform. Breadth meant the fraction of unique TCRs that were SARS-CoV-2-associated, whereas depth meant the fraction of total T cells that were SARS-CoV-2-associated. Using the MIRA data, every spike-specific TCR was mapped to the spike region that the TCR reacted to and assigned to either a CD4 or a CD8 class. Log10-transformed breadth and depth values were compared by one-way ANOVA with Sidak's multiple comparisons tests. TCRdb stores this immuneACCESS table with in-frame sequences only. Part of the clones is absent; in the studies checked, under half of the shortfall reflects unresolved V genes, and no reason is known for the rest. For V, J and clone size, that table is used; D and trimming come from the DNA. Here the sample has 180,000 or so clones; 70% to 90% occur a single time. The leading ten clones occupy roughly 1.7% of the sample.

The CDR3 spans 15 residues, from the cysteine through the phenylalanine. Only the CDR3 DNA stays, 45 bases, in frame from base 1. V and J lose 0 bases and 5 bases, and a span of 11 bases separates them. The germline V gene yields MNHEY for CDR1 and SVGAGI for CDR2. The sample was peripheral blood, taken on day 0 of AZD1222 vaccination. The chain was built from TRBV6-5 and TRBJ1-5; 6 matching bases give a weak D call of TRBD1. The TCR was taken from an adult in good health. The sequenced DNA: TGTGCCAGCAGTTACTCTCCACAGGGCCATCAGCCCCAGCATTTT. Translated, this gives CASSYSPQGHQPQHF.